These 25 T cell receptor beta chains were sequenced from one sample in a study of shared clonotypes between healthy human individuals. Assay: immunoSEQ multiplex PCR; the TCRdb copy retains only in-frame clones and omits some. The sample has about a million clones; roughly 72% are singletons. What was sequenced was memory CD4+ T cells sorted from blood. As for subset: CD45RA-negative fraction. The source is a man between 18 and 29 years old in good health.

The V gene is TRBV25-1, the J gene TRBJ2-3; no clear D gene. V gave up 6 bases and J gave up 1 base, with 5 bases separating them. Germline values: CDR1 MGHDK, CDR2 SYGVNS. The CDR3 length is 12 residues. The CDR3 region is CASSVGTDTQYF. In DNA form, the CDR3 reads TGTGCCAGCAGCGTGGGCACAGATACGCAGTATTTT.

This chain connects TRBV11-2 to TRBJ2-7, with 8 nucleotides matching TRBD1. V trimming: 4 bases; J trimming: 4 bases; junction bases outside the gene matches: 18. Germline V CDR1 and CDR2: SGHAT, FQNNGV. The CDR3 covers 18 residues. CDR3 in amino acids: CASSSRPPTSDRVYEQYF. The DNA of the CDR3 is TGTGCCAGCAGCTCCAGGCCTCCAACCTCGGACAGGGTTTACGAGCAGTACTTC. The entire variable domain, with the rest obtained from reference TRBV11-2 and TRBJ2-7, is as follows: EAGVAQSPRYKIIEKRQSVAFWCNPISGHATLYWYQQILGQGPKLLIQFQNNGVVDDSQLPKDRFSAERLKGVDSTLKIQPAKLEDSAVYLCASSSRPPTSDRVYEQYFGPGTRLTVT.

The chain employs TRBV7-2 and TRBJ2-3, with D unresolved. The CDR3 consists of 12 residues. The germline V gene encodes CDR1 SGHTA and CDR2 FQGNSA. V shed 5 bases and J shed 3 bases, with 6 bases lying between them. In DNA form, the CDR3 reads TGTGCCAGCAGCGGGCAGACAGATACGCAGTATTTT. Translating gives CASSGQTDTQYF.

This clone was recorded once. The chain joins TRBV18 to TRBJ2-3; D call uncertain. The CDR3 loop spans 15 amino acids. V was cut by 1 base and J by 0 bases, with 8 bases left in between. CDR1 is KGHSH, CDR2 LQKENI, per germline. The CDR3 coding sequence is TGTGCCAGCTCACCACAGGCCACGAGCACAGATACGCAGTATTTT. Translating gives CASSPQATSTDTQYF.

CDR3 coding DNA: TGTGCCAGCGGGGAAGGGACAGGGGGTAATGAGCAGTTCTTC. As protein: CASGEGTGGNEQFF. The V call is TRBV2, the J call TRBJ2-1; 11 bases are shared with TRBD1. Trimming removed 8 bases from V and 7 bases from J; junction bases left unmatched: 7. Germline-derived CDR1 and CDR2 are SNHLY and FYNNEI. The CDR3 extends over 14 amino acids.

This chain links TRBV19 with TRBJ1-1; a possible D gene is TRBD1 (6 bases). Germline loops: CDR1 LNHDA, CDR2 SQIVND (reference sequence). This CDR3 region has 13 residues. V was clipped by 6 bases and J by 4 bases, with 12 bases between them. The CDR3 nucleotides read TGTGCCAGTAGGTCAACAGGGTTCACTGAAGCTTTCTTT. Translating gives CASRSTGFTEAFF.

This clone showed up many times. This chain connects TRBV15 to TRBJ1-4; a possible D gene is TRBD1 (5 bases). The CDR3 has 13 residues. Germline CDR1 LNHNV, CDR2 YYDKDF (reference sequence). With 3 bases removed from V and 8 bases from J, the gap between germline ends came to 10 bases. Here the CDR3 DNA reads TGTGCCACCAGCAGGGGTCAGGGAGAAAAACTGTTTTTT. Its translation: CATSRGQGEKLFF.

The chain is built from TRBV30 and TRBJ2-2, with TRBD2 matching over 9 bases. CDR1 is GTSNPN and CDR2 is SVGIG in the germline V gene (reference sequence). This CDR3 comprises 17 residues. V trimming: 1 base; J trimming: 1 base; junction bases outside the gene matches: 7. CDR3: CAWSAPGLAKNTGELFF. Written as DNA, the CDR3 is TGTGCCTGGAGTGCCCCGGGACTAGCTAAGAACACCGGGGAGCTGTTTTTT.

This chain uses TRBV7-9 with TRBJ1-2; a weak D match, TRBD1 (5 bases). Germline lookup yields CDR1 SEHNR and CDR2 FQNEAQ (reference sequence). The V end lost 1 base, the J end lost 5 bases, and 14 bases lay between the germline ends. There are 15 residues in the CDR3. Written as DNA, the CDR3 is TGTGCCAGCAGCTTAGTTCAGGGTCAAGGATATGGCTACACCTTC. As protein: CASSLVQGQGYGYTF.

As for this clone: The same CDR3 is also encoded by other DNA sequences in this sample. The chain is built from TRBV5-1 and TRBJ2-7, with D hard to call. CDR3 length: 14 amino acids. Per germline, CDR1 SGHRS and CDR2 YFSETQ. V lost 0 bases and J 0 bases, leaving 7 bases between the germline ends. The DNA of the CDR3 is TGCGCCAGCAGCTTGGGACAAAGCTCCTACGAGCAGTACTTC. It yields the protein CASSLGQSSYEQYF.

A word on this clone: This may be a read error, as it is one base from a much larger clone. V usage is TRBV2 and J usage is TRBJ2-2; no clear D. Germline V CDR1 and CDR2: SNHLY, FYNNEI. The CDR3 is 12 amino acids. Trimming cost V 6 bases and J 0 bases, with 2 bases left between them. CDR3 nucleotides: TGTGCCAGCAGACCGAACACCGGGGAGCTGTTTTTT. Translating gives CASRPNTGELFF.

The J gene is TRBJ2-7, the V gene TRBV7-9; a weak D match, TRBD1 (6 bases). The germline gives CDR1 SEHNR, CDR2 FQNEAQ (reference sequence). V dropped 10 bases and J dropped 0 bases, with 16 bases sitting between them. The CDR3 has 14 amino acids. The CDR3 spells CATSQGRNSYEQYF. The CDR3 DNA reads TGTGCCACCTCACAGGGACGGAACTCCTACGAGCAGTACTTC.

This chain connects TRBV5-1 to TRBJ1-1; TRBD1 is a possible D gene (6 bases). Trimming stripped 0 bases from V and 1 base from J, with 7 bases between. The CDR3 is 14 residues long. Germline CDR1 is SGHRS and CDR2 is YFSETQ. CDR3 in amino acids: CASSLVTGNTEAFF. In nucleotides, the CDR3 is TGCGCCAGCAGCTTGGTGACAGGGAACACTGAAGCTTTCTTT. Full variable domain (outside the CDR3, taken from reference TRBV5-1 and TRBJ1-1): KAGVTQTPRYLIKTRGQQVTLSCSPISGHRSVSWYQQTPGQGLQFLFEYFSETQRNKGNFPGRFSGRQFSNSRSEMNVSTLELGDSALYLCASSLVTGNTEAFFGQGTRLTVV.

There are a few counts of this clone. The rearrangement links TRBV6-1 to TRBJ1-5, with D unresolved. The germline gives CDR1 MNHNS, CDR2 SASEGT. Trimming stripped 7 bases from V and 0 bases from J, with 10 bases between. The CDR3 is 14 residues long. The CDR3 here is CASTLGFSNQPQHF. CDR3 DNA sequence: TGTGCCAGCACTTTGGGTTTTAGCAATCAGCCCCAGCATTTT.

This clone has only a few counts. V usage is TRBV20-1 and J usage is TRBJ1-1; a weak D match, TRBD1 (5 bases). V was shortened by 6 bases and J by 8 bases, with 13 bases between the two germline ends. The CDR3 has 11 residues. Germline V gene sequence: CDR1 DFQATT, CDR2 SNEGSKA (reference sequence). The CDR3 DNA reads as TGCAGTGCAATGGACATCCCCGAAGCTTTCTTT. Protein sequence: CSAMDIPEAFF.

At least ten counts were recorded for this clone. V gene TRBV19 combines with J gene TRBJ1-1; D is unclear. Trimming pared 5 bases from V and 0 bases from J, leaving 10 bases between. This CDR3 is 14 amino acids long. CDR1 is LNHDA and CDR2 is SQIVND in the germline V gene (reference sequence). The DNA for the CDR3 is TGTGCCAGTAGTCCCGGGCCCTTGAACACTGAAGCTTTCTTT. This codes for CASSPGPLNTEAFF.

The chain is built from TRBV29-1 and TRBJ1-3; no reliable D call. This CDR3 contains 14 residues. The germline V gene has CDR1 SQVTM and CDR2 ANQGSEA. V lost 1 base and J lost 4, with 11 bases in between. The CDR3 protein is CSVEAPYGGNTIYF. The CDR3 DNA follows: TGCAGCGTTGAAGCCCCCTACGGAGGAAACACCATATATTTT.

In this sample, this clone turned up many times. The chain links TRBV5-6 to TRBJ2-3; tentative D call: TRBD2 (6 bases). Germline-derived CDR1 and CDR2 are SGHDT and YYEEEE. V gave up 6 bases and J gave up 3 bases, with 20 bases separating them. This CDR3 region has 16 residues. The CDR3 region is CASTLPGGKGTDTQYF. As DNA, the CDR3 is TGTGCCAGCACCCTCCCGGGCGGGAAAGGGACAGATACGCAGTATTTT.

Notes on this clone: This CDR3 is also generated by other DNA sequences in the sample. CDR3 residues: CASSEGPNNEQFF. The DNA of the CDR3 is TGTGCCAGCAGTGAAGGCCCGAACAATGAGCAGTTCTTC. V usage is TRBV25-1 and J usage is TRBJ2-1; no clear D gene. V lost 2 bases and J 5 bases, leaving 7 bases between the germline ends. Germline CDR1 MGHDK, CDR2 SYGVNS. The CDR3 runs 13 residues.

The genes are TRBV5-1 and TRBJ1-4; D possibly corresponds to TRBD1 (6 bases). Trimming pared 4 bases from V and 4 bases from J, leaving 14 bases between. Germline loops: CDR1 SGHRS, CDR2 YFSETQ. The CDR3 contains 15 residues. In DNA form, the CDR3 reads TGCGCCAGCAGCCAAGCCGGGACACGTAATGAAAAACTGTTTTTT. Translation gives CASSQAGTRNEKLFF.

The chain uses TRBV15 and TRBJ2-3; 9 nucleotides align to TRBD1. With V trimmed by 6 bases and J by 5 bases, 6 bases remained unmatched. The CDR3 length is 14 residues. In germline, CDR1 is LNHNV, CDR2 YYDKDF (reference sequence). CDR3 sequence: CATRQGASGDTQYF. The CDR3 DNA follows: TGTGCCACCAGACAGGGGGCCTCCGGAGATACGCAGTATTTT.

This clone was picked up a small number of times. The J gene is TRBJ1-2, the V gene TRBV5-4; D may be TRBD1 (6 bases). The CDR3 is 12 residues long. Trimming cost V 4 bases and J 5 bases, with 9 bases left between them. Germline CDR1 is SGHNT and CDR2 is YYREEE (reference sequence). For the CDR3, the DNA is TGTGCCAGCAGCCCGGACAGTTATGGCTACACCTTC. Translation: CASSPDSYGYTF.

V usage is TRBV5-6 and J usage is TRBJ2-7, with a tentative D call TRBD2 (5 bases). The V gene lost 0 bases and the J gene lost 4 bases, with 8 bases spanning the gap. The germline V gene encodes CDR1 SGHDT and CDR2 YYEEEE. CDR3 length: 13 residues. CDR3 in DNA: TGTGCCAGCAGCTTGGCTAGCCAATACGAGCAGTACTTC. It is translated as CASSLASQYEQYF.

The chain uses TRBV7-6 and TRBJ2-3; TRBD2 matches 11 bases. Germline assignment: CDR1 SGHVS and CDR2 FNYEAQ. The CDR3 totals 15 residues. The J segment lost 10 bases and the V segment lost 8 bases, leaving 14 bases of the junction unmatched. CDR3 amino acids: CASGPHSGRVLAQYF. The CDR3 coding sequence is TGTGCCAGCGGACCCCATAGCGGGAGGGTTCTGGCGCAGTATTTT.

This sequence joins TRBV7-2 and TRBJ2-1; D ambiguous. The CDR3 covers 14 residues. Germline V gene data show CDR1 as SGHTA and CDR2 as FQGNSA. V was pared by 1 base and J by 9 bases, with 13 bases between. CDR3 DNA sequence: TGTGCCAGCAGCTTAGGGGTAGTCGATCGTGAGCAGTTCTTC. Protein: CASSLGVVDREQFF. Using reference TRBV7-2 and TRBJ2-1 for the parts outside the CDR3, the full variable domain is GAGVSQSPSNKVTEKGKDVELRCDPISGHTALYWYRQSLGQGLEFLIYFQGNSAPDKSGLPSDRFSAERTGGSVSTLTIQRTQQEDSAVYLCASSLGVVDREQFFGPGTRLTVL.